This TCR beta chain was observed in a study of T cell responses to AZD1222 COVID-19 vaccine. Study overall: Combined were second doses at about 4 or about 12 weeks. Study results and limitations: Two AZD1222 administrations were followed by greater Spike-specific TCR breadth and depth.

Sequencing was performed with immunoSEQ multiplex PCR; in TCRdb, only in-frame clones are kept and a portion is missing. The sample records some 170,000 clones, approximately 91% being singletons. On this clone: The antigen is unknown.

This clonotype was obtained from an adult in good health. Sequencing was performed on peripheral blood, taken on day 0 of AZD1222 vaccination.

The CDR3 protein is CASSPALSSYNEQFF. CDR3 bases: TGTGCCAGCTCACCAGCATTAAGCTCCTACAATGAGCAGTTCTTC. The chain employs TRBV18 and TRBJ2-1; D not resolved. V dropped 2 bases and J dropped 0 bases, with 8 bases sitting between them. Germline CDR1 is KGHSH and CDR2 is LQKENI. CDR3 size: 15 residues.